This T cell receptor (beta chain) derives from a study of T cells after yellow fever vaccination. TCRdb reprocessed the 5' RACE reads via MiXCR and lists one record per CDR3 protein. The sample lists some 320,000 distinct CDR3 sequences; around 4.4% were seen once. Whole-study results and caveats: Post-booster repertoires again held most primary-vaccination clones (just under 97% CD4, roughly 88% CD8).

About this clonotype itself: The antigen remains unidentified.

The material sequenced was PBMCs, taken 15 days after the yellow fever booster vaccination. The receptor comes from a man younger than 35 who received the YFV17D yellow fever vaccine.

CDR3 sequence: CASSLKQGKPDTQYF. The CDR3, as DNA: TGTGCCAGCAGTCTCAAACAGGGGAAACCAGATACGCAGTATTTT. The J gene is TRBJ2-3, the V gene TRBV12-3 or TRBV12-4, with 7 bases identical to TRBD1. The junction had 9 bases not matched to a gene; V was cut back by 5 bases and J by 4 bases. The length of the CDR3 is 15 residues.